The T cell receptor beta chain described here comes from a study of blood T cell repertoires in COVID-19. Overall study: The origin of the acute and convalescent COVID-19 samples was the United States, Italy and Spain.

Authors' processing steps: Amplification from reference gene primers served as the basis for estimated nucleated cell counts. Sequenced by immunoSEQ multiplex PCR; TCRdb stores in-frame clones only, minus some. V, J and clone size reflect that table, while D and trimming were determined from the DNA. This table holds around 200,000 clones, roughly 90% found once. CDR1 and CDR2 (germline): SGHAT, FQNNGV. The CDR3 totals 13 residues. Trimming removed 3 bases from V and 6 bases from J, with 12 bases in between. The sequencing input was peripheral blood. The rearrangement joins TRBV11-2 to TRBJ2-7, with D perhaps TRBD2 (5 bases). The source is a man between 65 and 80 years old with active or convalescent COVID-19. Written as DNA, the CDR3 is TGTGCCAGCAGCTTCGGGGTAGGGTCCGAGCAGTACTTC. Protein sequence: CASSFGVGSEQYF. The entire variable domain, with the rest obtained from reference TRBV11-2 and TRBJ2-7, is as follows: EAGVAQSPRYKIIEKRQSVAFWCNPISGHATLYWYQQILGQGPKLLIQFQNNGVVDDSQLPKDRFSAERLKGVDSTLKIQPAKLEDSAVYLCASSFGVGSEQYFGPGTRLTVT.